This T cell receptor (beta chain) was identified in a study of CD8 T cells in Susac syndrome. When the RNA was reverse transcribed, random hexamers were used with an input of about 0.45 to 1 ug. TCRdb itself ran the immunoSEQ multiplex PCR reads through MiXCR, one entry per CDR3 protein. This sample has about 150,000 distinct CDR3 sequences, with approximately 93% found just once. This clonotype was seen just once. Sequencing input: CD4+ T cells from PBMCs. The receptor's source is a human donor with multiple sclerosis.

CDR3 nucleotides: TGTGCCAGCCGCTCCACCGGGGGAGCTAATGAAAAACTGTTTTTT. It specifies CASRSTGGANEKLFF. The V gene is TRBV11-2, the J gene TRBJ1-4, with D possibly being TRBD1 (5 bases). V lost 8 bases and J lost 3, with 16 bases in between. CDR1 SGHAT and CDR2 FQNNGV come from the germline V gene. The CDR3 contains 15 residues.